The 8 T cell receptor beta chains below were found in one sample sequenced in a study of graft-versus-host responses after intestinal transplantation. Which antigens these TCRs recognize remains unknown. This table comes from immunoSEQ multiplex PCR, and its TCRdb copy is limited to in-frame clones, with some not included. The sample carries some 84,000 clones, approximately 82% recorded once. The sequences come from unstimulated CD4+ T cells sorted from spleen or lymph node cells, collected before intestinal transplant. The source is a human donor who received an intestinal transplant.

The V call is TRBV5-1, the J call TRBJ2-1, with D tentatively TRBD2 (5 bases). In germline, CDR1 is SGHRS, CDR2 YFSETQ. The V end lost 2 bases, the J end lost 2 bases, and 11 bases lay between the germline ends. The CDR3 covers 15 residues. CDR3 nucleotides: TGCGCCAGCAGCTTCAGTAGCGCTACCTACAATGAGCAGTTCTTC. Protein: CASSFSSATYNEQFF.

Here the CDR3 DNA reads TGTGCCAGCTCACCACCGGTTAGCGGGGGGCAACTAGAGACCCAGTACTTC. It yields the protein CASSPPVSGGQLETQYF. The chain joins TRBV18 to TRBJ2-5; 10 bases are shared with TRBD2. Germline assignment: CDR1 KGHSH and CDR2 LQKENI. The CDR3 runs to 17 residues. V shed 0 bases and J 4 bases; nucleotides not matched to a gene: 8.

In its sample, this clone was seen once. The chain is built from TRBV4-1 and TRBJ1-6; 7 bases fit TRBD1. CDR1 and CDR2 from the germline V gene are MGHRA and YSYEKL. J lost 1 base, V lost 4 bases, and 19 bases had no gene match. The CDR3 covers 21 residues. Here the CDR3 reads CASSLSPPYEGARSYNSPLHF. CDR3 DNA: TGCGCCAGCAGCCTCTCTCCCCCCTATGAGGGGGCGAGGTCCTATAATTCACCCCTCCACTTT.

This clone was found a few times. The gene calls are TRBV2 and TRBJ1-6; possible D gene TRBD1, 6 bases. V lost 8 bases to trimming and J lost 7 bases, with 9 bases between them. Germline V lookup: CDR1 SNHLY, CDR2 FYNNEI. The CDR3 covers 12 residues. CDR3 nucleotide sequence: TGTGCCAGCTTTACAGGGAATTCACCCCTCCACTTT. Its protein product is CASFTGNSPLHF.

This clone was detected a few times. This chain joins TRBV4-1 and TRBJ1-2; D not certain. Germline CDR1 is MGHRA and CDR2 is YSYEKL. The CDR3 totals 13 residues. V was pared by 2 bases and J by 8 bases, with 12 bases between. The DNA of the CDR3 is TGCGCCAGCAGCCAACTCCCCCCCGGGGGCTACACCTTC. Protein product: CASSQLPPGGYTF.

The chain uses TRBV27 and TRBJ1-1; possible D gene TRBD1, 5 bases. Trimming cost V 8 bases and J 1 base, with 14 bases left between them. Germline CDR1 reads MNHEY; CDR2 reads SMNVEV (reference sequence). The CDR3 sequence is 14 residues long. The CDR3 reads CASGSGGWNTEAFF. DNA for the CDR3: TGTGCCAGCGGCTCTGGGGGGTGGAACACTGAAGCTTTCTTT.

The genes are TRBV5-5 and TRBJ2-7; D perhaps matches TRBD2 (5 bases). CDR3 length: 14 residues. V lost 4 bases and J lost 2, with 13 bases in between. CDR1 is SGHKS and CDR2 is YYEKEE in the germline V gene (reference sequence). The CDR3 coding sequence is TGTGCCAGCAGCCCCGGGGAGTGGCCCTACGAGCAGTACTTC. This encodes CASSPGEWPYEQYF.

This chain uses TRBV27 with TRBJ2-7; a weak D match, TRBD1 (6 bases). This CDR3 spans 12 amino acids. Trimming shortened V by 5 bases and J by 8 bases, and 13 bases separated the two germline ends. The germline V gene has CDR1 MNHEY and CDR2 SMNVEV (reference sequence). CDR3 sequence: CASSPPGEKQYF. The CDR3, as DNA: TGTGCCAGCAGTCCCCCAGGGGAAAAGCAGTACTTC.